This TCR beta chain appears in the sequencing data of a study of shared clonotypes between healthy human individuals. Trimming took 6 bases from V and 2 from J, leaving 11 bases between them. The germline V gene has CDR1 SQVTM and CDR2 ANQGSEA. CDR3 length: 13 amino acids. Profiling relied on immunoSEQ multiplex PCR, and the TCRdb table lists in-frame clones only, not all of them. In the table there are 600,000 to 750,000 clones, around 91% of which are singletons. The genes are TRBV29-1 and TRBJ2-1; D might be TRBD1 (6 bases). This clonotype originated in a man aged 18 to 30 in good health. Some clones in this sample may be carry-over from other donors' samples. Sequencing was carried out using memory CD8+ T cells from PBMCs. Documented subset: CD45RO+ cells pooled with CCR7-negative TemRA cells. CDR3 in DNA: TGCAGCGTCCCAGGGGCCCCCTACAATGAGCAGTTCTTC. It codes for CSVPGAPYNEQFF.